Shown below are 28 T cell receptor beta chains from a single sample sequenced in a study of cytomegalovirus exposure and HLA in healthy donors. The PCR employed 60 Vbeta primers together with 13 Jbeta primers. The method was immunoSEQ multiplex PCR; TCRdb's version includes in-frame clones alone and lacks a portion of them. This table has roughly 110,000 clones, more than 65% appearing once. Sequencing was performed on PBMCs. The receptors were sampled from a woman in her forties or fifties in good health and CMV-seropositive.

The V and J genes are TRBV28 and TRBJ2-2, with D uncertain. The CDR3 length is 16 residues. V was shortened by 5 bases and J by 1 base, with 14 bases between the two germline ends. Germline-derived CDR1 and CDR2 are MDHEN and SYDVKM. The DNA for the CDR3 is TGTGCCAGCAGTGACACCGAGACACTGAACACCGGGGAGCTGTTTTTT. As protein: CASSDTETLNTGELFF.

The chain combines TRBV10-3 with TRBJ2-5; D is possibly TRBD1 (6 bases). The DNA end is more similar to TRBJ2-7, so the J call may be wrong. Germline V gene data show CDR1 as ENHRY and CDR2 as SYGVKD. This CDR3 comprises 15 residues. DNA of the CDR3: TGTGCCATCAGTGAGTCGCCAGGGGAGAGATACGAGCAGTACTTC. Encoded protein: CAISESPGERYEQYF.

This rearrangement joins TRBV7-3 to TRBJ2-5, with 12 bases fitting TRBD2. The V and J ends lost 0 bases and 4 bases, in that order; junction bases with no gene match: 9. Germline V gene sequence: CDR1 SGHTA, CDR2 FQGTGA. The CDR3 contains 18 residues. In DNA, the CDR3 is TGTGCCAGCAGCTTAACGTCACTAGCGGGGGGTTTAGGAGAGACCCAGTACTTC. Amino acid sequence: CASSLTSLAGGLGETQYF. The full variable domain, with the rest looked up from reference TRBV7-3 and TRBJ2-5, is GAGVSQTPSNKVTEKGKYVELRCDPISGHTALYWYRQSLGQGPEFLIYFQGTGAADDSGLPNDRFFAVRPEGSVSTLKIQRTERGDSAVYLCASSLTSLAGGLGETQYFGPGTRLLVL.

V usage is TRBV7-3 and J usage is TRBJ2-1, with 7 nucleotides matching TRBD2. V shed 5 bases, J shed 3 bases, and the junction held 4 bases outside the gene matches. Germline values: CDR1 SGHTA, CDR2 FQGTGA. CDR3 length: 14 amino acids. The CDR3 nucleotides read TGTGCCAGCAGCACCGGGGGGAACTACAATGAGCAGTTCTTC. Translating it yields CASSTGGNYNEQFF.

The rearrangement joins TRBV5-4 to TRBJ1-6; D might be TRBD1 (5 bases). The CDR3 contains 14 residues. Germline assignment: CDR1 SGHNT and CDR2 YYREEE (reference sequence). The ends were cut back, 3 bases at V and 5 bases at J, with 9 bases in the middle. The CDR3 coding sequence is TGTGCCAGCAGCTCCGGGGGGGATAATTCACCCCTCCACTTT. This gives the protein CASSSGGDNSPLHF.

The chain uses TRBV7-9 and TRBJ1-2; perhaps TRBD1 as D (5 bases). The germline CDR1 and CDR2 sequences are SEHNR and FQNEAQ (reference sequence). V lost 1 base and J lost 2, with 8 bases in between. The CDR3 totals 14 residues. The CDR3 here is CASSLGRQNYGYTF. In DNA, the CDR3 is TGTGCCAGCAGCTTAGGTAGACAGAACTATGGCTACACCTTC.

The V and J genes are TRBV5-1 and TRBJ2-1, with D tentatively TRBD2 (5 bases). The CDR3 runs to 16 residues. Germline CDR1 and CDR2: SGHRS and YFSETQ. The V end was cut by 2 bases, the J end by 2 bases, with 14 bases between. DNA of the CDR3: TGCGCCAGCAGCTTAGACTACCCTTGGGCCTACAATGAGCAGTTCTTC. Translation: CASSLDYPWAYNEQFF.

This clone was detected only a few times. The chain carries TRBV4-3 and TRBJ2-2; D not resolved. Trimming took 4 bases from V and 0 from J, leaving 12 bases between them. Germline loops: CDR1 LGHNA, CDR2 YSLEER. CDR3 length: 16 residues. This CDR3 reads CASSLGQDTNTGELFF. In nucleotides, the CDR3 is TGCGCCAGCAGCCTCGGTCAAGACACGAACACCGGGGAGCTGTTTTTT.

This clone was counted once. The rearrangement uses TRBV5-1 and TRBJ1-6; 10 positions match TRBD1. This CDR3 region has 15 residues. The germline gives CDR1 SGHRS, CDR2 YFSETQ. V was pared by 3 bases and J by 6 bases, with 3 bases of the junction left unmatched. Here the CDR3 reads CASSSGTGVNSPLHF. Here the CDR3 DNA reads TGCGCCAGCAGCTCCGGGACAGGGGTTAATTCACCCCTCCACTTT.

This clone came up a few times. Other DNA sequences within the sample encode an identical CDR3. The chain has TRBV5-6 and TRBJ2-1, with TRBD1 as a possible D gene (6 bases). The V end lost 4 bases, the J end lost 2 bases, and 16 bases lay between the germline ends. Looked up from germline, CDR1 is SGHDT and CDR2 is YYEEEE. The CDR3 extends over 16 amino acids. DNA for the CDR3: TGTGCCAGCAGCCCAAGGGGGACACAAGCCTACAATGAGCAGTTCTTC. Its protein product is CASSPRGTQAYNEQFF.

The sample holds one count of this clone. The chain couples TRBV7-3 to TRBJ2-1, with D unresolved. This CDR3 contains 14 residues. The ends were cut back, 5 bases at V and 4 bases at J, with 12 bases in the middle. Germline V gene sequence: CDR1 SGHTA, CDR2 FQGTGA. The CDR3 nucleotides read TGTGCCAGCAGCCCAGGCGCAGCATACAATGAGCAGTTCTTC. Its protein product is CASSPGAAYNEQFF.

In its sample, this clone was seen a few times. The CDR3 DNA follows: TGTGCCAGCAGCTTAACAAGGGACTTCAAAAACATTCAGTACTTC. Protein product: CASSLTRDFKNIQYF. The chain employs TRBV7-9 and TRBJ2-4; D perhaps matches TRBD2 (6 bases). V shed 2 bases and J shed 3 bases, with 11 bases lying between them. The CDR3 extends over 15 amino acids. Germline V lookup: CDR1 SEHNR, CDR2 FQNEAQ (reference sequence).

The rearrangement links TRBV5-1 to TRBJ2-5, with TRBD2 identical over 11 bases. CDR1 is SGHRS, CDR2 YFSETQ, per germline. V trimming: 0 bases; J trimming: 1 base; junction bases outside the gene matches: 2. The CDR3 has 16 residues. This chain's CDR3 is CASSLGLAGLQETQYF. In DNA form, the CDR3 reads TGCGCCAGCAGCTTGGGACTAGCGGGGCTCCAAGAGACCCAGTACTTC.

V gene TRBV6-4 combines with J gene TRBJ1-1, with 8 bases matching TRBD1. Germline values: CDR1 MRHNA, CDR2 SNTAGT. CDR3 length equals 18 residues. V lost 3 bases, J lost 5 bases, and 17 bases stayed unmatched. CDR3 in amino acids: CASSEIQGATVGNTEAFF. CDR3 in DNA: TGTGCCAGCAGTGAAATTCAGGGGGCAACTGTGGGGAATACTGAAGCTTTCTTT.

The chain employs TRBV7-9 and TRBJ1-6; a weak D match, TRBD1 (6 bases). Germline-derived CDR1 and CDR2 are SEHNR and FQNEAQ (reference sequence). Trimming shortened V by 5 bases and J by 0 bases, and 14 bases separated the two germline ends. This CDR3 region has 17 residues. The CDR3 reads CASSPPGQSSYNSPLHF. DNA for the CDR3: TGTGCCAGCAGCCCTCCCGGACAGAGCTCCTATAATTCACCCCTCCACTTT.

The chain joins TRBV4-2 to TRBJ1-1; D might be TRBD1 (6 bases). V was cut by 0 bases and J by 4 bases, with 9 bases left in between. This CDR3 has 14 residues. Germline CDR1 LGHNA, CDR2 YNFKEQ. The CDR3 loop is CASSQDRGATEAFF. Written as DNA, the CDR3 is TGTGCCAGCAGCCAAGACAGGGGAGCCACTGAAGCTTTCTTT.

V is TRBV30 and J is TRBJ1-5; possibly TRBD1 for D (5 bases). Trimming took off 0 bases at V and 1 base at J, with 7 bases between the two ends. The CDR3 loop spans 14 amino acids. CDR1 and CDR2 from the germline V gene are GTSNPN and SVGIG (reference sequence). The chain's CDR3 is CAWSVSGSNQPQHF. The DNA for the CDR3 is TGTGCCTGGAGTGTATCAGGGAGCAATCAGCCCCAGCATTTT.

The CDR3 region has the DNA TGCGCCAGCAGCCAAGAGGAGGGAACGGAGGACACTGAAGCTTTCTTT. Translation: CASSQEEGTEDTEAFF. V gene TRBV4-1 combines with J gene TRBJ1-1, with D unclear. Germline V CDR1 and CDR2: MGHRA, YSYEKL. V lost 0 bases and J lost 3, with 14 bases in between. This CDR3 contains 16 residues.

The V and J genes are TRBV28 and TRBJ2-7; TRBD1 aligns across 8 bases. With V trimmed by 1 base and J by 6 bases, 8 bases remained unmatched. In germline, CDR1 is MDHEN, CDR2 SYDVKM. This CDR3 has 15 amino acids. CDR3 residues: CASSLSMTGVGEQYF. In DNA form, the CDR3 reads TGTGCCAGCAGTTTATCCATGACAGGGGTGGGCGAGCAGTACTTC. Supplemented by reference TRBV28 and TRBJ2-7, the full variable domain reads DVKVTQSSRYLVKRTGEKVFLECVQDMDHENMFWYRQDPGLGLRLIYFSYDVKMKEKGDIPEGYSVSREKKERFSLILESASTNQTSMYLCASSLSMTGVGEQYFGPGTRLTVT.

V usage is TRBV30 and J usage is TRBJ1-2; tentative D call: TRBD1 (5 bases). The germline V and J ends were trimmed by 0 bases and 8 bases, with 7 bases remaining between them. Germline V gene lookup returns CDR1 GTSNPN and CDR2 SVGIG (reference sequence). The CDR3 loop spans 11 amino acids. The CDR3 region has the DNA TGTGCCTGGAGTGTAGGGGCCGGCTACACCTTC. This gives the protein CAWSVGAGYTF.

This clone was detected many times. The V call is TRBV2, the J call TRBJ2-7; 10 nucleotides agree with TRBD2. Germline V gene sequence: CDR1 SNHLY, CDR2 FYNNEI. After removal of 6 bases from V and 0 bases from J, the junction contained 2 bases not matched to a gene. This CDR3 is built from 14 residues. The CDR3 protein is CASRSGGVSYEQYF. The CDR3 DNA reads as TGTGCCAGCAGGAGCGGGGGGGTCTCCTACGAGCAGTACTTC.

The rearrangement uses TRBV5-1 and TRBJ1-5, with D possibly TRBD1 on 5 matching bases. The V gene lost 0 bases and the J gene lost 4 bases, with 17 bases spanning the gap. The CDR3 has 17 residues. The germline V gene has CDR1 SGHRS and CDR2 YFSETQ. The CDR3 DNA reads TGCGCCAGCAGCTTGGGTCCCCGGGGAGGGGAAAATCAGCCCCAGCATTTT. Amino acids: CASSLGPRGGENQPQHF.

This clone was counted a few times. This chain joins TRBV7-2 and TRBJ2-2, with D perhaps matching TRBD1 (5 bases). With 2 bases removed from V and 0 bases from J, the gap between germline ends came to 10 bases. Germline V lookup: CDR1 SGHTA, CDR2 FQGNSA. The CDR3 has 16 residues. The CDR3 nucleotides read TGTGCCAGCAGCTTACCTGCAGGGACGAACACCGGGGAGCTGTTTTTT. Its translation: CASSLPAGTNTGELFF. Complete variable domain (other parts from reference TRBV7-2 and TRBJ2-2): GAGVSQSPSNKVTEKGKDVELRCDPISGHTALYWYRQSLGQGLEFLIYFQGNSAPDKSGLPSDRFSAERTGGSVSTLTIQRTQQEDSAVYLCASSLPAGTNTGELFFGEGSRLTVL.

The genes are TRBV7-2 and TRBJ1-6, with 10 positions matching TRBD1. This CDR3 spans 18 amino acids. Germline CDR1 and CDR2: SGHTA and FQGNSA. Trimming removed 2 bases from V and 10 bases from J; junction bases left unmatched: 14. The CDR3 DNA is TGTGCCAGCAGCTTATATGGGGGAAAAGGACAGGGGGGATCACCCCTCCACTTT. Translated, it gives CASSLYGGKGQGGSPLHF.

This clone was detected only once. This rearrangement joins TRBV2 to TRBJ1-4; unclear D gene. Germline values: CDR1 SNHLY, CDR2 FYNNEI. CDR3 length equals 16 residues. V lost 3 bases and J lost 0, with 11 bases in between. The CDR3: CASSEWRFTTNEKLFF. The CDR3 coding sequence is TGTGCCAGCAGTGAGTGGAGGTTCACAACTAATGAAAAACTGTTTTTT.

The V gene is TRBV6-6, the J gene TRBJ1-2; 9 bases are a match to TRBD1. CDR1 and CDR2 from the germline V gene are MNHNY and SVGAGI (reference sequence). The CDR3 consists of 14 residues. V dropped 4 bases and J dropped 2; count of bases not matched to a gene: 2. The CDR3 spells CASSSQGANYGYTF. CDR3 nucleotides: TGTGCCAGCAGTTCACAGGGGGCGAACTATGGCTACACCTTC.

The chain combines TRBV4-1 with TRBJ2-7; 7 nucleotides match TRBD1. With 4 bases clipped from V and 5 bases from J, the junction kept 8 bases outside the gene matches. The CDR3 is 14 amino acids. Per germline, CDR1 MGHRA and CDR2 YSYEKL. CDR3 loop: CASSPTDRVHEQYF. The CDR3 coding sequence is TGCGCCAGCAGCCCTACAGACAGGGTCCACGAGCAGTACTTC.

The chain couples TRBV30 to TRBJ1-5; perhaps TRBD1 as D (5 bases). Deletions cut 5 bases from V and 4 bases from J, with 15 bases between. CDR1 GTSNPN and CDR2 SVGIG come from the germline V gene (reference sequence). This CDR3 is built from 14 residues. This chain's CDR3 is CAWAGGPGNQPQHF. The CDR3 nucleotides are TGTGCCTGGGCAGGCGGACCAGGGAATCAGCCCCAGCATTTT.